This entry concerns a single T cell receptor beta chain. Its antigen is currently unknown. V lost 0 bases to trimming and J lost 2 bases; unmatched junction nucleotides: 8. The CDR3 consists of 17 residues. Germline values: CDR1 MNHNS, CDR2 SASEGT. PCR amplification relied on 60 Vbeta primers (plus 13 Jbeta primers). Only in-frame clones appear in the TCRdb table, and some are missing; sequencing was by immunoSEQ multiplex PCR. The sample has over 75,000 clones; roughly three quarters are singletons. The source of the sample is a study of cytomegalovirus exposure and HLA in healthy donors. Study results and limitations: It was approximately 170 TCR beta chains that were listed as cytomegalovirus-associated. In a later analysis, HLA-associated beta chains showed higher expansion and lower generation probabilities than comparable chains.

Sequencing was done on a sample of PBMCs. The TCR was taken from a male donor in good health and CMV-seropositive. This chain connects TRBV6-1 to TRBJ1-2, with 8 bases fitting TRBD1. DNA of the CDR3: TGTGCCAGCAGTGAAGCTCATCTTACAGGGGGAAACTATGGCTACACCTTC. It codes for CASSEAHLTGGNYGYTF.